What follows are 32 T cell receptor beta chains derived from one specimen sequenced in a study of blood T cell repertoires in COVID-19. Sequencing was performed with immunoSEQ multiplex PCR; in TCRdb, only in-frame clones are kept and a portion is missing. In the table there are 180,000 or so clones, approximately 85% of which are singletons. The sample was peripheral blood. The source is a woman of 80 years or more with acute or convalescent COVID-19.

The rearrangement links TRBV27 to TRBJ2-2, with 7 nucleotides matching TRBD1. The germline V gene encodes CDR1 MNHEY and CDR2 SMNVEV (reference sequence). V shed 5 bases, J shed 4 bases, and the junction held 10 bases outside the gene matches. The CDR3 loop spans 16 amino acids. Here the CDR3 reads CASSTDRGLGTGELFF. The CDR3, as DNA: TGTGCCAGCAGTACGGATAGGGGGCTGGGCACCGGGGAGCTGTTTTTT.

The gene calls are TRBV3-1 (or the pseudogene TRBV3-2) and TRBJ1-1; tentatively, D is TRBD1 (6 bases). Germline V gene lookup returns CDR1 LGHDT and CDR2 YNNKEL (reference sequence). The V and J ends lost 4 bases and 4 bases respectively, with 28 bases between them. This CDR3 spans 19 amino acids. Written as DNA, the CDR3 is TGTGCCAGCAGCCCCACGGTCGGGGGGCGGTTTCGGTCCGGCACTGAAGCTTTCTTT. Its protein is CASSPTVGGRFRSGTEAFF.

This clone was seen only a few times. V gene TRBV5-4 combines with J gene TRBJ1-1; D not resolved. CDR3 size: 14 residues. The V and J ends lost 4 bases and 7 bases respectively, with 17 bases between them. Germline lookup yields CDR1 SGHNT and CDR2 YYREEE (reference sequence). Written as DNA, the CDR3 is TGTGCCAGCAGCCTTCCGGGAACTCTGGGTGAAGCTTTCTTT. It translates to CASSLPGTLGEAFF.

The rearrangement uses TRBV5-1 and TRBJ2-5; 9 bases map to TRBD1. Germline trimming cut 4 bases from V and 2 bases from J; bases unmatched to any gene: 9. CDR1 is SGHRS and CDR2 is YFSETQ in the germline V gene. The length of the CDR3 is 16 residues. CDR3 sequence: CASSPGQGTMQETQYF. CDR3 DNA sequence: TGCGCCAGCAGCCCGGGACAGGGCACAATGCAAGAGACCCAGTACTTC.

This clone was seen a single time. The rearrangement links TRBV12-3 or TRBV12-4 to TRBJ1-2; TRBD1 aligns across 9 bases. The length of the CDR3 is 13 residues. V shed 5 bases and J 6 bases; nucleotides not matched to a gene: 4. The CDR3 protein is CASSQDRGHGYTF. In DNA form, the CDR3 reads TGTGCCAGCAGTCAGGACAGGGGACATGGCTACACCTTC.

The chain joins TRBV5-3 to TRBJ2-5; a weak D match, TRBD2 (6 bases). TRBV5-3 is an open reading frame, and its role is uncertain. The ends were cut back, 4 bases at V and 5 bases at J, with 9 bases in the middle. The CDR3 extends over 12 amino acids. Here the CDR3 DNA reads TGTGCCAGAAGCGGAGGGAACGAGACCCAGTACTTC. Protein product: CARSGGNETQYF.

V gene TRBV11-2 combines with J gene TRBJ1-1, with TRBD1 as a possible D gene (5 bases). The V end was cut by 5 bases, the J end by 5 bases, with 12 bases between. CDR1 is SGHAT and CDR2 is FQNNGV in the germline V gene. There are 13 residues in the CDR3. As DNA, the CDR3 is TGTGCCAGCAGCCTCGGGGGAAGGACTGAAGCTTTCTTT. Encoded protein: CASSLGGRTEAFF.

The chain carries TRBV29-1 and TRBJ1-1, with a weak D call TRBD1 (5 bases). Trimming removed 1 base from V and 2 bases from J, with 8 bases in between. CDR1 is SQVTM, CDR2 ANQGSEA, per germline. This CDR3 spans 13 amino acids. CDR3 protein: CSVEAGTNTEAFF. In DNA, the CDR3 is TGCAGCGTTGAAGCCGGGACTAACACTGAAGCTTTCTTT.

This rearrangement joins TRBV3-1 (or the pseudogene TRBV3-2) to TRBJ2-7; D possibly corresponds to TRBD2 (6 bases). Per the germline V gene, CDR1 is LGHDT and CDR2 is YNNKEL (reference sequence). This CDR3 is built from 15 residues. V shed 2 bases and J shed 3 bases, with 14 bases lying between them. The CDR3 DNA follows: TGTGCCAGCAGCCAAATCCTACGGGACTTCTACGAGCAGTACTTC. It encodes CASSQILRDFYEQYF.

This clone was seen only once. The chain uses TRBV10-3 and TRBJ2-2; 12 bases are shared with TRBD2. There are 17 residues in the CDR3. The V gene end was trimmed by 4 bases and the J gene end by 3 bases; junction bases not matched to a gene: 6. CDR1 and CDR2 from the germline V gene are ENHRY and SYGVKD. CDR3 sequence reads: CAISGPSGRADTGELFF. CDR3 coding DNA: TGTGCCATCAGTGGGCCTAGCGGGAGGGCGGACACCGGGGAGCTGTTTTTT.

CDR3 amino acids: CASSLAGAHSYEQYF. The CDR3 bases are TGTGCCAGCAGTTTAGCGGGGGCGCACTCCTACGAGCAGTACTTC. V and J are TRBV27 and TRBJ2-7; perhaps TRBD2 as D (7 bases). The CDR3 spans 15 residues. V lost 2 bases to trimming and J lost 0 bases, with 11 bases between them. Germline assignment: CDR1 MNHEY and CDR2 SMNVEV (reference sequence).

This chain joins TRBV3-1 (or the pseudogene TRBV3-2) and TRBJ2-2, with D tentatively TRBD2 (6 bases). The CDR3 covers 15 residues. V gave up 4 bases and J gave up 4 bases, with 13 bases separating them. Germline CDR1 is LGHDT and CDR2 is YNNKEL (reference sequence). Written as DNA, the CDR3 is TGTGCCAGCAGCCGCCTGACTAGTTCCACCGGGGAGCTGTTTTTT. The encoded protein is CASSRLTSSTGELFF.

The CDR3 DNA sequence: TGTGCCAGCAGCCGCAGCGGGGGGGCCCTTGACGGGGAGCTGTTTTTT. Translating it yields CASSRSGGALDGELFF. V and J are TRBV5-4 and TRBJ2-2, with TRBD2 matching 10 bases. The germline V gene encodes CDR1 SGHNT and CDR2 YYREEE (reference sequence). The CDR3 loop spans 16 amino acids. Unmatched junction bases numbered 10, after V lost 4 bases and J lost 7 bases.

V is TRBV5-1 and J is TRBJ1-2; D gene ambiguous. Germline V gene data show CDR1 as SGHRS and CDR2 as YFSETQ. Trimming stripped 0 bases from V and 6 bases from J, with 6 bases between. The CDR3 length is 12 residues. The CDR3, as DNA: TGCGCCAGCAGCTTGGGAGGGAATGGCTACACCTTC. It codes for CASSLGGNGYTF.

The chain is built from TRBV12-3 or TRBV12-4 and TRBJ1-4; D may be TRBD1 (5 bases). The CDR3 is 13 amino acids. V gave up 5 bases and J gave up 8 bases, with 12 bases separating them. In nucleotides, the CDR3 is TGTGCCAGCAGTGGAGGGACCGAGGAAAAACTGTTTTTT. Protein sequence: CASSGGTEEKLFF.

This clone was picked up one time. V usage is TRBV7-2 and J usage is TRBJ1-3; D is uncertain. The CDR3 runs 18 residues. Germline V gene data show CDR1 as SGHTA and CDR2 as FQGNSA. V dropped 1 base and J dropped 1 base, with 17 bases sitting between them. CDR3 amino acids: CASSLDLGAGYSGNTIYF. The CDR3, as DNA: TGTGCCAGCAGCTTAGATCTAGGAGCTGGGTATTCTGGAAACACCATATATTTT.

CDR3 region: CASSTRGEQYF. As DNA, the CDR3 is TGTGCCAGTAGTACCCGGGGCGAGCAGTACTTC. This chain joins TRBV19 and TRBJ2-7; tentatively, D is TRBD2 (5 bases). This CDR3 comprises 11 residues. The germline V gene has CDR1 LNHDA and CDR2 SQIVND (reference sequence). Deletions cut 4 bases from V and 6 bases from J, with 7 bases between.

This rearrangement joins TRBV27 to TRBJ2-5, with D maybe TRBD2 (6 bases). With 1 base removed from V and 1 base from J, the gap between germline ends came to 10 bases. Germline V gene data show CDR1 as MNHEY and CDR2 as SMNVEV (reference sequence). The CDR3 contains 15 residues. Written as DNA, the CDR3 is TGTGCCAGCAGTTTATATACTAGCCCCCAAGAGACCCAGTACTTC. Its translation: CASSLYTSPQETQYF.

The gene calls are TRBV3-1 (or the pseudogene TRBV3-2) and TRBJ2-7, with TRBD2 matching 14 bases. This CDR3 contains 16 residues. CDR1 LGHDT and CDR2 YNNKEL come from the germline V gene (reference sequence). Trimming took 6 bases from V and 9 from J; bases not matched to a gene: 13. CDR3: CASSPGTSGRFVGQYF. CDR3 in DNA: TGTGCCAGCAGTCCCGGGACTAGCGGGAGATTCGTCGGGCAGTACTTC.

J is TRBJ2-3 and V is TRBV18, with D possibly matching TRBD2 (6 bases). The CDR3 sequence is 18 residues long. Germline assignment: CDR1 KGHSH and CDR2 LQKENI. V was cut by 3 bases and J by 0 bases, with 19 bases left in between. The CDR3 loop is CASSPRGPPGGSTDTQYF. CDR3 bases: TGTGCCAGCTCACCGCGGGGACCCCCGGGCGGCAGCACAGATACGCAGTATTTT.

CDR3 sequence: CASSSGLQEAGELFF. The CDR3 DNA is TGTGCCAGCAGCTCGGGACTCCAGGAGGCCGGGGAGCTGTTTTTT. V usage is TRBV5-6 and J usage is TRBJ2-2, with a possible D match to TRBD2 (6 bases). Germline V CDR1 and CDR2: SGHDT, YYEEEE. V lost 3 bases to trimming and J lost 6 bases, with 15 bases between them. The CDR3 runs 15 residues.

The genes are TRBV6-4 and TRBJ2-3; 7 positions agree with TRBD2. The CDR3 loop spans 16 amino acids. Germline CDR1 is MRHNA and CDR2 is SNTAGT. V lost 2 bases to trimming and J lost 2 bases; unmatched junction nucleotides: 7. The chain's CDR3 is CASSDLSGATTDTQYF. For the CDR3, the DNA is TGTGCCAGCAGTGACCTCAGCGGGGCCACCACAGATACGCAGTATTTT.

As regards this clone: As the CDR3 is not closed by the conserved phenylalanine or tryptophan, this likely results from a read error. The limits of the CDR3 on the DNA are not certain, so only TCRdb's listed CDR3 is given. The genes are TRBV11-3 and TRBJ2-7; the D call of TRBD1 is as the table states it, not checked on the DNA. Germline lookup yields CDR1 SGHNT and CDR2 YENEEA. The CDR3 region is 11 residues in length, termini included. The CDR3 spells CASSPGWGSTL.

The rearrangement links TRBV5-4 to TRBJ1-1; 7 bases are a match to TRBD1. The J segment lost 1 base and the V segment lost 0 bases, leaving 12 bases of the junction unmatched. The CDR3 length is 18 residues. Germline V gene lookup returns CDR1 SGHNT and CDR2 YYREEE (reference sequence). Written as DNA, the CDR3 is TGTGCCAGCAGCTTGGGGTGGGACAGTCATGGAGGGAACACTGAAGCTTTCTTT. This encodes CASSLGWDSHGGNTEAFF. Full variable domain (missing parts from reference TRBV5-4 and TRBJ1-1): ETGVTQSPTHLIKTRGQQVTLRCSSQSGHNTVSWYQQALGQGPQFIFQYYREEENGRGNFPPRFSGLQFPNYSSELNVNALELDDSALYLCASSLGWDSHGGNTEAFFGQGTRLTVV.

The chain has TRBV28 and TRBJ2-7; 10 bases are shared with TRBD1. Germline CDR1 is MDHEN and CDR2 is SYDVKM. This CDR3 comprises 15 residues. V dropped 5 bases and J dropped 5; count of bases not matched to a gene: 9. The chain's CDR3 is CASSPRTGGKDEQYF. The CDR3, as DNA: TGTGCCAGCAGTCCCCGGACAGGGGGTAAGGACGAGCAGTACTTC.

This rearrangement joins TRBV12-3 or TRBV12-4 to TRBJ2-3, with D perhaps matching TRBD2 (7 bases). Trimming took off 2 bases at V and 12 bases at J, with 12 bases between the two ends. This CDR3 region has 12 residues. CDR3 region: CASSLLGGGQYF. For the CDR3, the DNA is TGTGCCAGCAGTTTATTAGGCGGGGGCCAGTATTTT.

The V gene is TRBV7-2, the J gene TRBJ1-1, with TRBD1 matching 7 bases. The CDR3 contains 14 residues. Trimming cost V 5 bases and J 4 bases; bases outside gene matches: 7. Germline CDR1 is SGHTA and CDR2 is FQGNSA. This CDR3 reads CASSQQGRSTEAFF. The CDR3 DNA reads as TGTGCCAGCAGCCAACAGGGGAGGAGCACTGAAGCTTTCTTT. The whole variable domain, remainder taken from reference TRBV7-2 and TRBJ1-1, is GAGVSQSPSNKVTEKGKDVELRCDPISGHTALYWYRQSLGQGLEFLIYFQGNSAPDKSGLPSDRFSAERTGGSVSTLTIQRTQQEDSAVYLCASSQQGRSTEAFFGQGTRLTVV.

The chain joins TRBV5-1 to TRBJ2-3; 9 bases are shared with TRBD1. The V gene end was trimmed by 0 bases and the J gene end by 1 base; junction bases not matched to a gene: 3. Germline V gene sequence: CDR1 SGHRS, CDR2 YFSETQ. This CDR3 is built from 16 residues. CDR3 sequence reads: CASSLDGDRGTDTQYF. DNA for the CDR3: TGCGCCAGCAGCTTGGATGGGGACAGGGGCACAGATACGCAGTATTTT.

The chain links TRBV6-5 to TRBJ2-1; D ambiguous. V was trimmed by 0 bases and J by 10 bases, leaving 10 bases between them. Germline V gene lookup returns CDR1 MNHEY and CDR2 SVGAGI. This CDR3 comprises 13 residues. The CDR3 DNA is TGTGCCAGCAGTTACTCGACAAGCTTGGAGCAGTTCTTC. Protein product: CASSYSTSLEQFF.

The CDR3 loop reads CASSLDRGGGPQHF. CDR3 in DNA: TGTGCCAGCAGCTTGGATAGAGGGGGGGGGCCCCAGCATTTT. The rearrangement joins TRBV5-4 to TRBJ1-5, with D perhaps matching TRBD1 (6 bases). The CDR3 is made up of 14 amino acids. Germline V lookup: CDR1 SGHNT, CDR2 YYREEE (reference sequence). Trimming took off 0 bases at V and 9 bases at J, with 13 bases between the two ends.

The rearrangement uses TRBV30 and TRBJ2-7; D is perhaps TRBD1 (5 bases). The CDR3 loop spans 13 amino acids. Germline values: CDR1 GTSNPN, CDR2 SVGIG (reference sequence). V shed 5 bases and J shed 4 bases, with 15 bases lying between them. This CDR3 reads CAWGRQGGYEQYF. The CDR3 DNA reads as TGTGCCTGGGGCCGGCAGGGTGGTTACGAGCAGTACTTC.

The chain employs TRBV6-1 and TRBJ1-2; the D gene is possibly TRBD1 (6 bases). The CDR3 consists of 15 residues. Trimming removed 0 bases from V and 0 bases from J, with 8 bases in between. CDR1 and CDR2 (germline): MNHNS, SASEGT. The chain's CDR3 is CASSEASGANYGYTF. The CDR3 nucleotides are TGTGCCAGCAGTGAAGCGTCAGGGGCTAACTATGGCTACACCTTC.